This T cell receptor beta chain was sequenced during a study of technical replicates of blood from a few donors. V was pared by 0 bases and J by 0 bases, with 7 bases between. The CDR3 is 15 residues long. Germline values: CDR1 SGDLS, CDR2 YYNGEE. Clones were read by immunoSEQ multiplex PCR, and TCRdb kept only the in-frame ones, dropping some. The table includes fewer than 90,000 clones, 85% to 95% detected once. The TCR comes from a human donor in good health. V is TRBV9 and J is TRBJ1-3; D unresolved. Sequenced input: T cells isolated from PBMCs. CDR3 region: CASSVDEFSGNTIYF. In DNA, the CDR3 is TGTGCCAGCAGCGTAGACGAGTTCTCTGGAAACACCATATATTTT.